The rows below give T cell receptor beta chains drawn from one sample of a study of graft-versus-host responses after intestinal transplantation. Only in-frame clones appear in the TCRdb table, and some are missing; sequencing was by immunoSEQ multiplex PCR. The sample lists over 65,000 clones, about 92% occurring once. The sample was PBMCs, taken 98 days after intestinal transplantation. The receptor set was obtained from a human patient who received an intestinal transplant, so some T cells may come from the graft donor. Both conserved end residues are part of each CDR3. The D gene is left open where the match is weak. Part of the rows lack a size; the others show once, few, many or a class for expanded clones.

>TRBJ1-1|NA|TRBV6-6|NA
CASSYSGGTEAFF
TGTGCCAGCAGTTACTCAGGGGGCACTGAAGCTTTCTTT
>TRBJ2-4|TRBD1|TRBV6-5|NA
CASSYQGVAKNIQYF
TGTGCCAGCAGTTACCAGGGGGTAGCCAAAAACATTCAGTACTTC
>TRBJ2-4|TRBD2|TRBV15|NA
CATSKRTRWRELNIQYF
TGTGCCACCAGCAAAAGAACTAGGTGGCGGGAGTTAAACATTCAGTACTTC
>TRBJ2-2|NA|TRBV5-4|NA
CASSLGASGSGELFF
TGTGCCAGCAGCTTGGGGGCCTCCGGGTCCGGGGAGCTGTTTTTT
>TRBJ2-3|NA|TRBV29-1|NA
CSQGPSADTQYF
TGCAGCCAGGGTCCGTCCGCAGATACGCAGTATTTT
>TRBJ2-7|TRBD1|TRBV5-4|NA
CASSFGTGVFEQYF
TGTGCCAGCAGCTTCGGGACAGGGGTCTTCGAGCAGTACTTC
>TRBJ2-7|TRBD1|TRBV28|NA
CASRYDGTGSYEQYF
TGTGCCAGCAGATACGACGGGACAGGCTCCTACGAGCAGTACTTC
>TRBJ2-3|NA|TRBV11-3|NA
CASSLGDRTDTQYF
TGTGCCAGCAGCTTAGGAGACAGGACAGATACGCAGTATTTT
>TRBJ2-3|NA|TRBV30|NA
CAWSLFGGLDTDTQYF
TGTGCCTGGAGCTTATTCGGGGGACTCGACACAGATACGCAGTATTTT
>TRBJ2-3|TRBD2|TRBV5-1|NA
CASSLAGAGTTDTQYF
TGCGCCAGCAGCTTGGCGGGAGCGGGAACCACAGATACGCAGTATTTT
>TRBJ2-2|NA|TRBV9|NA
CASSAGGTGELFF
TGTGCCAGCAGCGCAGGGGGGACCGGGGAGCTGTTTTTT
>TRBJ2-4|NA|TRBV6-5|NA
CQQAKNIQYF
TGCCAGCAAGCCAAAAACATTCAGTACTTC
>TRBJ2-3|NA|TRBV6-4|NA
CASSDQGISTDTQYF
TGTGCCAGCAGTGATCAGGGTATAAGCACAGATACGCAGTATTTT
>TRBJ2-2|NA|TRBV6-6|NA
CASSYQENTGELFF
TGTGCCAGCAGTTATCAGGAGAACACCGGGGAGCTGTTTTTT
>TRBJ2-1|NA|TRBV7-2|few
CASSLTLYNEQFF
TGTGCCAGCAGCTTGACCCTCTACAATGAGCAGTTCTTC
>TRBJ1-5|TRBD1|TRBV28|NA
CASTTDRGEGSQPQHF
TGTGCCAGCACCACAGACAGGGGTGAAGGGAGTCAGCCCCAGCATTTT
>TRBJ1-3|NA|TRBV6-6|NA
CASSYSTVGNTIYF
TGTGCCAGCAGTTACTCGACAGTTGGAAACACCATATATTTT
>TRBJ1-3|NA|TRBV6-1|NA
CASRRTSGNTIYF
TGTGCCAGCAGGAGGACCTCTGGAAACACCATATATTTT
>TRBJ2-7|TRBD1|TRBV5-4|NA
CASSWGQGGFSYEQYF
TGTGCCAGCAGCTGGGGACAGGGGGGGTTTTCCTACGAGCAGTACTTC
>TRBJ2-1|TRBD1|TRBV19|NA
CASSILGQGRDEQFF
TGTGCCAGTAGTATATTGGGACAGGGTAGGGATGAGCAGTTCTTC
>TRBJ2-2|NA|TRBV4-1|NA
CASSQDRVGERTGELFF
TGCGCCAGCAGCCAAGATCGGGTAGGGGAGCGCACCGGGGAGCTGTTTTTT
>TRBJ2-2|TRBD1|TRBV9|NA
CASSVGTGNTGELFF
TGTGCCAGCAGCGTAGGGACAGGCAACACCGGGGAGCTGTTTTTT
>TRBJ2-5|NA|TRBV19|NA
CASSMIVSETQYF
TGTGCCAGTAGTATGATAGTGTCAGAGACCCAGTACTTC
>TRBJ1-1|NA|TRBV6-5|NA
CATYRGHPTEAFF
TGTGCCACCTACCGGGGACACCCCACTGAAGCTTTCTTT
>TRBJ1-1|NA|TRBV18|NA
CASSPIRGIWNTEAFF
TGTGCCAGCTCACCAATTAGAGGGATCTGGAACACTGAAGCTTTCTTT
>TRBJ2-5|NA|TRBV7-6|few
CASSRTGETQYF
TGTGCCAGCAGCCGGACCGGAGAGACCCAGTACTTC
>TRBJ2-7|TRBD2|TRBV19|NA
CASSRTSGGYEQYF
TGTGCCAGTAGTAGGACTAGCGGGGGCTACGAGCAGTACTTC
>TRBJ2-7|TRBD2|TRBV27|NA
CASSFREAYEQYF
TGTGCCAGCAGTTTCCGGGAGGCCTACGAGCAGTACTTC